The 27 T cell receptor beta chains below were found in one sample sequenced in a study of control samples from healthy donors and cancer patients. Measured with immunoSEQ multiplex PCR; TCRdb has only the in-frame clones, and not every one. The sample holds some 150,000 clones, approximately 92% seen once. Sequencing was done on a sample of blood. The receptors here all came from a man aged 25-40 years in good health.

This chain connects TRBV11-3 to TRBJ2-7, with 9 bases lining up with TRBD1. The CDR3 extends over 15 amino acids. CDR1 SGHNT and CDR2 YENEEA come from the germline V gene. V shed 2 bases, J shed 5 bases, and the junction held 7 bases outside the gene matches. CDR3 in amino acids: CASSLMGTGSHEQYF. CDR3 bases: TGTGCCAGCAGCTTAATGGGGACAGGGTCGCACGAGCAGTACTTC. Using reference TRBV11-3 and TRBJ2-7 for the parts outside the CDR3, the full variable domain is EAGVVQSPRYKIIEKKQPVAFWCNPISGHNTLYWYLQNLGQGPELLIRYENEEAVDDSQLPKDRFSAERLKGVDSTLKIQPAELGDSAVYLCASSLMGTGSHEQYFGPGTRLTVT.

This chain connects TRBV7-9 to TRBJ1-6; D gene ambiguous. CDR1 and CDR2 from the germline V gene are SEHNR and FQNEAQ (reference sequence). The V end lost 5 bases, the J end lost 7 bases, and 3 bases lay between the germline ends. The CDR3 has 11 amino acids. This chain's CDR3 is CASSQNSPLHF. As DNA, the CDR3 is TGTGCCAGCAGCCAGAATTCACCCCTCCACTTT.

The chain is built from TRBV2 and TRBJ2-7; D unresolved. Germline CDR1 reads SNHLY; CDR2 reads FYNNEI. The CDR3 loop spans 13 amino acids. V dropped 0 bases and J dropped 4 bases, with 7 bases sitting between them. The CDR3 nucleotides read TGTGCCAGCAGTGAAGCGTACAGTTACGAGCAGTACTTC. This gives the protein CASSEAYSYEQYF.

CDR3 residues: CASSESGGTQYF. The CDR3 DNA follows: TGTGCCAGCAGTGAAAGCGGGGGAACGCAGTATTTT. This rearrangement joins TRBV6-4 to TRBJ2-3; 8 bases are a match to TRBD2. CDR3 length: 12 amino acids. Per the germline V gene, CDR1 is MRHNA and CDR2 is SNTAGT. V was pared by 3 bases and J by 9 bases, with 2 bases of the junction left unmatched.

CDR3 residues: CASSEVIQPSYEQYF. In nucleotides, the CDR3 is TGTGCCAGCAGTGAAGTAATACAGCCCTCCTACGAGCAGTACTTC. The rearrangement links TRBV6-1 to TRBJ2-7, with D uncertain. CDR1 and CDR2 (germline): MNHNS, SASEGT. Trimming pared 1 base from V and 0 bases from J, leaving 10 bases between. The CDR3 has 15 amino acids.

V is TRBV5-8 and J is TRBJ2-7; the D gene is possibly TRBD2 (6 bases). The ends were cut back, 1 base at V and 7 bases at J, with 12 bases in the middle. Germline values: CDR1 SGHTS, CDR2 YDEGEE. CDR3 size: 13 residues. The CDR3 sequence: CASSLSSEGEQYF. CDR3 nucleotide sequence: TGTGCCAGCAGCTTGTCGTCGGAGGGGGAGCAGTACTTC.

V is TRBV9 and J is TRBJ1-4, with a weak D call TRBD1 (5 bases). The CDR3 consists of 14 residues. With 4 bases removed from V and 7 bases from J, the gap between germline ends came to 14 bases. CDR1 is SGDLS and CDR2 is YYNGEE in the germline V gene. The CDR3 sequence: CASSPPGVGEKLFF. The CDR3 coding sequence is TGTGCCAGCAGCCCACCGGGGGTCGGTGAAAAACTGTTTTTT.

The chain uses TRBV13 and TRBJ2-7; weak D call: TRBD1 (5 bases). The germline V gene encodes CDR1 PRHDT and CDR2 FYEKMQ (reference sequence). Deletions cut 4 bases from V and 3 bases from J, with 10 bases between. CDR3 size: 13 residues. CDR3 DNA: TGTGCCAGCAGCTCCAGACAGAACTACGAGCAGTACTTC. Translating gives CASSSRQNYEQYF.

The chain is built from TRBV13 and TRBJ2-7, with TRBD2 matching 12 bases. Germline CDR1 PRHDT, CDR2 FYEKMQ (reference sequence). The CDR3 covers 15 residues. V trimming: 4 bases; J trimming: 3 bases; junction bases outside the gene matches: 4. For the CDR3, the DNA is TGTGCCAGCAGCTCCGGGACTAGCGGGCACTACGAGCAGTACTTC. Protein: CASSSGTSGHYEQYF.

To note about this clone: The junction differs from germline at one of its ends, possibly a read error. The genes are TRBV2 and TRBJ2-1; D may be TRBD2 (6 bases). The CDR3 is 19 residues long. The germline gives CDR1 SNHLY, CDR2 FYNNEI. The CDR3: CASSRETTSQLTSDNEQFF. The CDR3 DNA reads TGTGCCAGCAGTCGGGAGACTACTAGCCAACTTACCTCCGACAATGAGCAGTTCTTC. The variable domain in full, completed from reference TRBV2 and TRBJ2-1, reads EPEVTQTPSHQVTQMGQEVILRCVPISNHLYFYWYRQILGQKVEFLVSFYNNEISEKSEIFDDQFSVERPDGSNFTLKIRSTKLEDSAMYFCASSRETTSQLTSDNEQFFGPGTRLTVL.

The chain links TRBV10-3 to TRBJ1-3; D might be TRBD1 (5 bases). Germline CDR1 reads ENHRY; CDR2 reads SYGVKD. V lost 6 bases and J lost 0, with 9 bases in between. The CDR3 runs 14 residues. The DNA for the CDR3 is TGTGCCATCAGCGGACATAACTCTGGAAACACCATATATTTT. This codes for CAISGHNSGNTIYF.

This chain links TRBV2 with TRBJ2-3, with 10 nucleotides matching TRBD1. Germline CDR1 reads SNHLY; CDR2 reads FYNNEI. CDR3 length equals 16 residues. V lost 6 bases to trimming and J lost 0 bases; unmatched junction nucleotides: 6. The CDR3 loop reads CASRLDRGGSTDTQYF. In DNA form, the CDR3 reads TGTGCCAGCAGGTTGGACAGGGGGGGAAGCACAGATACGCAGTATTTT.

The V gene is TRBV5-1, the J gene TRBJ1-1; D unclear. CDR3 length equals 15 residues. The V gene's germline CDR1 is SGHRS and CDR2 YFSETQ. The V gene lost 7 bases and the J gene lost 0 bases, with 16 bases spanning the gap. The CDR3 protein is CASRANSLMNTEAFF. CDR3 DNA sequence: TGCGCCAGCCGAGCGAACAGCCTCATGAACACTGAAGCTTTCTTT.

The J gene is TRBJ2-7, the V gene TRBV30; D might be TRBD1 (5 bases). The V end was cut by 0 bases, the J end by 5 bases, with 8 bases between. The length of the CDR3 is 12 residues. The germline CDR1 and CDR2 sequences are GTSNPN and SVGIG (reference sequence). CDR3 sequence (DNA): TGTGCCTGGAGTGTTTGGGGCGACGAGCAGTACTTC. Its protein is CAWSVWGDEQYF.

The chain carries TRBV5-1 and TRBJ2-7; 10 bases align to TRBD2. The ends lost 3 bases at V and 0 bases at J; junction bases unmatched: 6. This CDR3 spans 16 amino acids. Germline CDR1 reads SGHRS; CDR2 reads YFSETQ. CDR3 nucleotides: TGCGCCAGCAGCTCCCAGAGCGGGGGGGACTCCTACGAGCAGTACTTC. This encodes CASSSQSGGDSYEQYF. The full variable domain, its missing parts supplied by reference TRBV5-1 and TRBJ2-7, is KAGVTQTPRYLIKTRGQQVTLSCSPISGHRSVSWYQQTPGQGLQFLFEYFSETQRNKGNFPGRFSGRQFSNSRSEMNVSTLELGDSALYLCASSSQSGGDSYEQYFGPGTRLTVT.

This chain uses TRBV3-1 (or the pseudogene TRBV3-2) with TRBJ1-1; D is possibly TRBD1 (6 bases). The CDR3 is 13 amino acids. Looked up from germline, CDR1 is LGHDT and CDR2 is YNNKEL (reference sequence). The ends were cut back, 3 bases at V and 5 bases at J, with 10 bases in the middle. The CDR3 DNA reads TGTGCCAGCAGCCACCACCAGGGGACTGAAGCTTTCTTT. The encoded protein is CASSHHQGTEAFF.

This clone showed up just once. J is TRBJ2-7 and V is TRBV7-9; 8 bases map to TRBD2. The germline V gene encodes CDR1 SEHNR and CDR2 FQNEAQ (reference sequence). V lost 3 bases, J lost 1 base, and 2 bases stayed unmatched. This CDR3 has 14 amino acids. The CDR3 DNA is TGTGCCAGCAGCTTCAGCGGGGGTTCCTACGAGCAGTACTTC. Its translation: CASSFSGGSYEQYF.

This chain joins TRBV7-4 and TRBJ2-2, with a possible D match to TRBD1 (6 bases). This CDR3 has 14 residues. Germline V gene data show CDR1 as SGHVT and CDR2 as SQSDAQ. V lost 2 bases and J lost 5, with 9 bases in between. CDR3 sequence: CASSLWDTTGELFF. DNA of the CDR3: TGTGCCAGCAGCTTATGGGACACTACCGGGGAGCTGTTTTTT.

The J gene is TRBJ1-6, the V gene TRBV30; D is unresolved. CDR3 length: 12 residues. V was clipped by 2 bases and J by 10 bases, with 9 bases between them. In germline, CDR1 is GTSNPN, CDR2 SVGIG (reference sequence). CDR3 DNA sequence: TGTGCCTGGAGTCTGCCTCCATCACCCCTCCACTTT. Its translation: CAWSLPPSPLHF.

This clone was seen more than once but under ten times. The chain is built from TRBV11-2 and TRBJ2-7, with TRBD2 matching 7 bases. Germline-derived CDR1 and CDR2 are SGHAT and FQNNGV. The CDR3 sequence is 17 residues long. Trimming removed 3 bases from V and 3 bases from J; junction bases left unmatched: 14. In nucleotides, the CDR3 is TGTGCCAGCAGCTTTATAGCGTCGGCAGCGGGGCTCTACGAGCAGTACTTC. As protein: CASSFIASAAGLYEQYF. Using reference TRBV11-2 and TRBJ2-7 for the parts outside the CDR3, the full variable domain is EAGVAQSPRYKIIEKRQSVAFWCNPISGHATLYWYQQILGQGPKLLIQFQNNGVVDDSQLPKDRFSAERLKGVDSTLKIQPAKLEDSAVYLCASSFIASAAGLYEQYFGPGTRLTVT.

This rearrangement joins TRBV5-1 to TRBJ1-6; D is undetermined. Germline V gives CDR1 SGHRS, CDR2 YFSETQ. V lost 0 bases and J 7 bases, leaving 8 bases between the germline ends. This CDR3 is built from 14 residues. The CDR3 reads CASSLGHRNSPLHF. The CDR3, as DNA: TGCGCCAGCAGCTTGGGGCACAGAAATTCACCCCTCCACTTT.

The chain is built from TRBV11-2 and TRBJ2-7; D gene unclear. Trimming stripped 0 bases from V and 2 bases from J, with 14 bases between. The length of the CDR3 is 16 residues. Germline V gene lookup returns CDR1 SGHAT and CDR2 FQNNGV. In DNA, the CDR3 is TGTGCCAGCAGCTTAGAATTGGGAAGAAGGGCCTACGAGCAGTACTTC. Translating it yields CASSLELGRRAYEQYF.

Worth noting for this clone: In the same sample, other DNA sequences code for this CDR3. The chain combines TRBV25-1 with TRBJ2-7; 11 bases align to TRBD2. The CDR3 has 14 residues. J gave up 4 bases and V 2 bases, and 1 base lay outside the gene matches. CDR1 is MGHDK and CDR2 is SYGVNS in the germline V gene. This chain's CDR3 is CASSETSGGYEQYF. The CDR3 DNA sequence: TGTGCCAGCAGTGAAACTAGCGGGGGATACGAGCAGTACTTC.

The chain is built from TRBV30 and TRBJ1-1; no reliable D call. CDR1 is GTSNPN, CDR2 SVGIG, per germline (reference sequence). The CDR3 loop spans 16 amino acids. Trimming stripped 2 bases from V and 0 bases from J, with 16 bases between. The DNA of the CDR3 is TGTGCCTGGAGTTTTCACGGCAGGCCGATGAACACTGAAGCTTTCTTT. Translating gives CAWSFHGRPMNTEAFF.

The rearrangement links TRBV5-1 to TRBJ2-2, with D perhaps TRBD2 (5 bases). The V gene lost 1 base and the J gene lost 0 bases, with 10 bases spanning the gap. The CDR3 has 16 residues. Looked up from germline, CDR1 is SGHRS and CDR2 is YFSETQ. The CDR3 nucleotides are TGCGCCAGCAGCTTGCTCCGGGGAACGAACACCGGGGAGCTGTTTTTT. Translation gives CASSLLRGTNTGELFF.

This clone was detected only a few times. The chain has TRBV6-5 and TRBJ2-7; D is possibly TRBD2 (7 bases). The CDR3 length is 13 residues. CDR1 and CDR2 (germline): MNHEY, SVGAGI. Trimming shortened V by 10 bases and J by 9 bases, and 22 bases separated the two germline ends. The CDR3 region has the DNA TGTGCCACAAGTGGCGGGGGCGGGGGAAGGCAGTACTTC. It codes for CATSGGGGGRQYF.

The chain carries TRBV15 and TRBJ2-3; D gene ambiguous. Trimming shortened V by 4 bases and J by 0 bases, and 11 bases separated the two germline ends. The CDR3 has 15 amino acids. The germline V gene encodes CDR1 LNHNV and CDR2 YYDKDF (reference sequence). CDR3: CATSTLARSTDTQYF. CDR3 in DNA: TGTGCCACCAGCACCTTGGCGAGGAGCACAGATACGCAGTATTTT.